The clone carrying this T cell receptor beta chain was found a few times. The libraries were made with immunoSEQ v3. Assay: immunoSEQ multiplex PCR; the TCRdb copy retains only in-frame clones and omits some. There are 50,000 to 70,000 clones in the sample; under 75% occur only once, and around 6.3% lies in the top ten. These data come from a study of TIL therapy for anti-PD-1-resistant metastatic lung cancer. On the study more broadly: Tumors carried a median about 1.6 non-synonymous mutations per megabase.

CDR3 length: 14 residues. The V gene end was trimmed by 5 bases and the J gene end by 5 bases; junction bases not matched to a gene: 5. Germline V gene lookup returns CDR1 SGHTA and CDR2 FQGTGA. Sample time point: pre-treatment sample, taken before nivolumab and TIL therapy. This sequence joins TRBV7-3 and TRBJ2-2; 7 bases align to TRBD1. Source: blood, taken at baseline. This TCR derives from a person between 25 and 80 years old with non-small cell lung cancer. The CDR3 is CASSPDRATGELFF. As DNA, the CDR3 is TGTGCCAGCAGCCCCGACAGGGCAACCGGGGAGCTGTTTTTT.